This T cell receptor beta chain was identified in a study of blood T cell repertoires in COVID-19 (dated by TCRdb to 2018 to 2020). Concerning the study at large: Recovered participants in ImmuneRACE Cohort 3 were defined as having two consecutive negative NP/OP PCR tests, clearance from a healthcare professional, or resolution of symptoms. The material from the prospective study consisted of cDNA or gDNA derived from T cells, B-cell-depleted T cells, or PBMCs. Samples from collaborators originated in the United States, Italy and Spain and spanned both the acute and convalescent phases of COVID-19. Deeply sampled blood TCRbeta repertoires from subjects exposed to, actively infected with, or recovered from COVID-19 were included in the dataset. Sample metadata almost always included a de-identified subject ID, COVID-19 status, age in years and sex. Samples came from the ongoing ImmuneRACE study (first 160 participants) plus 1,254 subjects from 6 global collaborators. Where available, HLA class I and class II types were taken from metadata supplied by the sample provider and were not determined by assay-based typing. The repertoires were made available in a free public database intended to serve as a resource for research on the immune response to SARS-CoV-2. What the work shows at the level of the full study, not this receptor alone: The quantity of clinical and demographic metadata differed by source and by participant and was supplied without curation.

TCRbeta CDR3 regions were amplified from genomic DNA by means of the immunoSEQ Assay, a bias-controlled multiplex PCR. The original pipeline was this. The number of nucleated cells in each sample was estimated from the amplification of reference gene primers within the assay. To quantify the absolute abundance of each unique TCRbeta CDR3 rearrangement, sequence reads were collapsed and filtered. For each sample, productive Simpson clonality was calculated by taking the square root of Simpson's diversity index across productive rearrangements. TCRdb limited this immuneACCESS table to in-frame rearrangements with V and J called. A share of clones is missing; checked studies link under half to unresolved V genes, and the rest is unexplained. V and J calls and clone size are as listed in that table; D and trimming were resolved from the DNA. This sample comprises a few hundred thousand clones, about 89% of them detected only once. The top ten hold approximately 1.9% of the sample.

In the prospective study, participants were roughly 18 to 95 years old, resided in about two dozen geographic areas of the United States, and were enrolled through a virtual design. Cohort assignment in the prospective study relied on participant-reported clinical history from a screening survey and a study questionnaire. Each participant in the prospective study had whole blood, serum and a nasopharyngeal or oropharyngeal swab collected by mobile phlebotomists. Prospective study participants could optionally give additional blood draws and questionnaires over an approximately 2-month period. Before DNA extraction, prospective study blood samples were shipped either frozen or at room temperature. V is cut by 0 bases and J by 4 bases, and the space between the germline ends is 11 bases. The CDR3 sequence holds 15 residues, the cysteine and phenylalanine included. Solely the CDR3 DNA is kept, with 45 bases framed from the first base. The germline V gene provides CDR1 SGDLS and CDR2 YYNGEE.

Concerning this clone: The specificity of this receptor is unknown. No qualities accompany the bases; no much larger clone lies one base away.

Sequencing input: PBMCs or T cells enriched from blood (not recorded which). The TCR sequence derives from a man in his forties or fifties in a cohort exposed to, infected with or recovered from COVID-19 (not recorded which). Recombination joined TRBV9 with TRBJ1-3; the D gene assignment is ambiguous. The DNA sequence is given as TGTGCCAGCAGCGTAGGTGTCACGACAGGAAACACCATATATTTT. Its translation is CASSVGVTTGNTIYF.